This TCR beta chain was recovered during a study of T cell responses to AZD1222 COVID-19 vaccine. Findings and limits, study-wide: The donors showed a predominance of white British ancestry and of females, with possible underestimation of clonal diversity.

Turning to this clone: What it binds is not known.

There are 13 residues in the CDR3. CDR1 is SEHNR, CDR2 FQNEAQ, per germline (reference sequence). V was clipped by 1 base and J by 4 bases, with 7 bases between them. Some clones are missing from TCRdb's copy, which holds only in-frame ones; the method was immunoSEQ multiplex PCR. The table records 250,000 to 300,000 clones, 85% to 95% of them present only once. This material consisted of peripheral blood, taken 28 days after the second AZD1222 dose. The V call is TRBV7-9, the J call TRBJ1-2; D call uncertain. This sequence was found in an adult who received the AZD1222 COVID-19 vaccine. CDR3 coding DNA: TGTGCCAGCAGCTTAGGCGGCCGCTATGGCTACACCTTC. Its protein product is CASSLGGRYGYTF. The entire variable domain, with the rest obtained from reference TRBV7-9 and TRBJ1-2, is as follows: DTGVSQNPRHKITKRGQNVTFRCDPISEHNRLYWYRQTLGQGPEFLTYFQNEAQLEKSRLLSDRFSAERPKGSFSTLEIQRTEQGDSAMYLCASSLGGRYGYTFGSGTRLTVV.